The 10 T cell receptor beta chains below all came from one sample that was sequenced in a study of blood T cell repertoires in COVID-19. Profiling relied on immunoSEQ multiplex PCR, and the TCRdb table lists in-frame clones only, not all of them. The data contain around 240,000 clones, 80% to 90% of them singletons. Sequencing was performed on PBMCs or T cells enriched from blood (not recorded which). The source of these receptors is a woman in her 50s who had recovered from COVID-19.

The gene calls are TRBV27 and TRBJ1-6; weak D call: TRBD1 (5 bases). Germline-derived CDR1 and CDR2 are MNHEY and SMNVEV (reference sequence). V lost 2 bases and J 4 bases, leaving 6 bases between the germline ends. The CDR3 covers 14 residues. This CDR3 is CASSLKGYNSPLHF. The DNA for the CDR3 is TGTGCCAGCAGTTTAAAGGGGTATAATTCACCCCTCCACTTT.

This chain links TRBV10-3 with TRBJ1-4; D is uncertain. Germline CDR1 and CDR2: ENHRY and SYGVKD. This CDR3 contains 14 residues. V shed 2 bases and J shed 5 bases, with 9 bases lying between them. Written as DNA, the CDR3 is TGTGCCATCAGTGAGAGGGCGGGGAATGAAAAACTGTTTTTT. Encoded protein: CAISERAGNEKLFF.

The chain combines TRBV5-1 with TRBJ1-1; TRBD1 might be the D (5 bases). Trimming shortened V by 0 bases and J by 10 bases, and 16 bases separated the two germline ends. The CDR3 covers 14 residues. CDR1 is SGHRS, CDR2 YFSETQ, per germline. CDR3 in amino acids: CASSLEDTPEVAFF. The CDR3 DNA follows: TGCGCCAGCAGCTTGGAGGACACACCCGAAGTAGCTTTCTTT.

The CDR3 here is CASSLTVRQVSYEQYF. CDR3 nucleotides: TGTGCCAGCAGCTTGACCGTAAGACAGGTCTCCTACGAGCAGTACTTC. The J gene is TRBJ2-7, the V gene TRBV11-1; the D gene is possibly TRBD1 (6 bases). This CDR3 has 16 amino acids. With 3 bases removed from V and 0 bases from J, the gap between germline ends came to 15 bases. Per germline, CDR1 SGHAT and CDR2 FQDESV (reference sequence).

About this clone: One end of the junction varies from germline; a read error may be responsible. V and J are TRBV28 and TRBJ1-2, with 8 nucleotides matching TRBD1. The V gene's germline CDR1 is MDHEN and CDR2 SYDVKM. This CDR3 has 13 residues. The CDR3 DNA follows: TGTGCCAGCAGGGGACAGGTTAACTCTGGCTACACCTTC. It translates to CASRGQVNSGYTF.

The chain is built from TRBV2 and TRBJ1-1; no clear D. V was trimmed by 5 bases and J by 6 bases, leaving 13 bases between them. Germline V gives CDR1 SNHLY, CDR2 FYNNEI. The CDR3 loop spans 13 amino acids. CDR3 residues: CASSRAGGPEAFF. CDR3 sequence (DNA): TGTGCCAGCAGTCGAGCTGGAGGTCCTGAAGCTTTCTTT.

This chain's CDR3 is CASSLVGGQDTQYF. The DNA for the CDR3 is TGTGCCAGCAGCTTAGTGGGAGGGCAAGATACGCAGTATTTT. This rearrangement joins TRBV11-2 to TRBJ2-3, with 7 bases aligning to TRBD2. V gave up 1 base and J gave up 5 bases; unmatched junction bases: 3. CDR1 SGHAT and CDR2 FQNNGV come from the germline V gene. This CDR3 comprises 14 residues.

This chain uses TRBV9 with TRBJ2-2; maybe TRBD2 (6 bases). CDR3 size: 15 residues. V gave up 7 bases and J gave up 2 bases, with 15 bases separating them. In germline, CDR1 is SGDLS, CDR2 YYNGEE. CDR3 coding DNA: TGTGCCAGCCATTCCAGCGGGTCCAACACCGGGGAGCTGTTTTTT. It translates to CASHSSGSNTGELFF. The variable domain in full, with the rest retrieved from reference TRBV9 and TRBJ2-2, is DSGVTQTPKHLITATGQRVTLRCSPRSGDLSVYWYQQSLDQGLQFLIQYYNGEERAKGNILERFSAQQFPDLHSELNLSSLELGDSALYFCASHSSGSNTGELFFGEGSRLTVL.

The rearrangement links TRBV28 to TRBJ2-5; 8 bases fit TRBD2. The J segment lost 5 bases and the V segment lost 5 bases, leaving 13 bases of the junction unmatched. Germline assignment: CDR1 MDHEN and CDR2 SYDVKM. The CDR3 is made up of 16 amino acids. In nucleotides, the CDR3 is TGTGCCAGCAGTCCCGTACCCGGGAGGGCCTCGGAGACCCAGTACTTC. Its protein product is CASSPVPGRASETQYF.

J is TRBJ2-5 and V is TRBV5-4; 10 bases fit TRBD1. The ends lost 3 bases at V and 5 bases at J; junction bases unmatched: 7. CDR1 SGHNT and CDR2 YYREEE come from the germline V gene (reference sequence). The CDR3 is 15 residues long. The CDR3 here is CASSYGTGESETQYF. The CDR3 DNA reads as TGTGCCAGCAGCTACGGGACAGGGGAGTCCGAGACCCAGTACTTC.